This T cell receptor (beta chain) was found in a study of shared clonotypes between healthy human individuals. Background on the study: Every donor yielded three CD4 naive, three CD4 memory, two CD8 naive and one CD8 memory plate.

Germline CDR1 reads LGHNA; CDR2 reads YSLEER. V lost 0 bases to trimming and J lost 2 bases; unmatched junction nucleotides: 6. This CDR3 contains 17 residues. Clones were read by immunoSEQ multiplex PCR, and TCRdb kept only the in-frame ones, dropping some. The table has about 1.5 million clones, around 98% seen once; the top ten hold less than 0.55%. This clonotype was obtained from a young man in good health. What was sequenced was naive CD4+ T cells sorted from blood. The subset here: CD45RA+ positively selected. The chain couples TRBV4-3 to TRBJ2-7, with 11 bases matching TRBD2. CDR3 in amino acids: CASSQDFGLAGAYEQYF. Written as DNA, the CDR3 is TGCGCCAGCAGCCAAGACTTTGGACTAGCGGGTGCCTACGAGCAGTACTTC.